This T cell receptor (beta chain) came from a study of T-cell memory formation after mild COVID-19. This CDR3 contains 15 residues. The J segment lost 1 base and the V segment lost 5 bases, leaving 5 bases of the junction unmatched. The count of this clonotype is one. Its antigen is still unknown. The 5'RACE method, run with constant-segment primers, produced TCR alpha and TCR beta cDNA libraries (carrying sample barcodes and UMIs). TCRdb reprocessed the 5' RACE reads via MiXCR and lists one record per CDR3 protein. The table includes over 12,000 distinct CDR3 sequences, roughly a fifth detected once. General study points: CD4/CD8 balance held among clones contracting day 15 to 85, and later expanders leaned CD4+. Confirmation was lacking for SARS-CoV-2 specificity of second-wave clones that peaked on day 37.

This sequence joins TRBV12-3 or TRBV12-4 and TRBJ2-3, with 8 bases fitting TRBD1. The specimen was PBMCs or a T cell subset sorted from them (not recorded which). The TCR sequence derives from an adult woman who had mild COVID-19 (a few samples of this study predate the infection). Cell type and time point are not known. This chain's CDR3 is CASSRGTGRTDTQYF. For the CDR3, the DNA is TGTGCCAGCAGTAGGGGGACAGGACGCACAGATACGCAGTATTTT.